What follows are 28 T cell receptor beta chains derived from one specimen sequenced in a study of T cell responses to AZD1222 COVID-19 vaccine. The method was immunoSEQ multiplex PCR; TCRdb's version includes in-frame clones alone and lacks a portion of them. Here the sample spans about 180,000 clones, roughly 91% being singletons. The source was peripheral blood, collected 28 days after the second AZD1222 dose. These receptors were collected from an adult who received the AZD1222 COVID-19 vaccine.

This clone has just one count. The V and J genes are TRBV5-6 and TRBJ1-2, with D hard to call. CDR1 SGHDT and CDR2 YYEEEE come from the germline V gene. Trimming removed 1 base from V and 8 bases from J, with 12 bases in between. This CDR3 has 13 amino acids. The CDR3 sequence is CASSLSNFKGYTF. Here the CDR3 DNA reads TGTGCCAGCAGCTTGTCGAACTTTAAAGGCTACACCTTC.

The genes are TRBV5-1 and TRBJ2-7; D remains ambiguous. Germline-derived CDR1 and CDR2 are SGHRS and YFSETQ. Trimming left V 4 bases short and J 0 bases short, with 14 bases between. The CDR3 extends over 15 amino acids. CDR3 region: CASSPQTVRSYEQYF. The CDR3 nucleotides read TGCGCCAGCAGCCCTCAGACTGTTCGCTCCTACGAGCAGTACTTC.

The J gene is TRBJ1-6, the V gene TRBV19; 9 positions match TRBD1. Trimming took 7 bases from V and 3 from J; bases not matched to a gene: 1. Germline loops: CDR1 LNHDA, CDR2 SQIVND (reference sequence). The CDR3 runs 14 residues. CDR3 in amino acids: CASTGQGYNSPLHF. The CDR3, as DNA: TGTGCCAGTACGGGACAGGGCTATAATTCACCCCTCCACTTT.

This clone was observed a single time. This chain uses TRBV3-1 (or the pseudogene TRBV3-2) with TRBJ1-5; D is unresolved. The ends were cut back, 0 bases at V and 1 base at J, with 1 base in the middle. Germline CDR1 is LGHDT and CDR2 is YNNKEL (reference sequence). This CDR3 is built from 13 residues. In nucleotides, the CDR3 is TGTGCCAGCAGCCAAGACAGCAATCAGCCCCAGCATTTT. Residues: CASSQDSNQPQHF.

The chain uses TRBV3-1 (or the pseudogene TRBV3-2) and TRBJ1-1, with a weak D call TRBD1 (6 bases). The CDR3 spans 16 residues. Per germline, CDR1 LGHDT and CDR2 YNNKEL (reference sequence). V dropped 1 base and J dropped 1 base, with 13 bases sitting between them. The DNA for the CDR3 is TGTGCCAGCAGCCAAGCACCAGGGGACGGGAACACTGAAGCTTTCTTT. Its protein product is CASSQAPGDGNTEAFF.

The V call is TRBV28, the J call TRBJ2-1, with a weak D call TRBD2 (6 bases). The V end lost 1 base, the J end lost 6 bases, and 13 bases lay between the germline ends. The length of the CDR3 is 15 residues. Germline loops: CDR1 MDHEN, CDR2 SYDVKM. The CDR3 reads CASSLLTGGINEQFF. The CDR3 bases are TGTGCCAGCAGTTTATTAACTGGGGGGATCAATGAGCAGTTCTTC.

The genes are TRBV7-6 and TRBJ2-6, with D tentatively TRBD1 (6 bases). Between the trimmed V and J ends, which lost 1 base and 2 bases, there was a span of 9 bases. The CDR3 contains 16 residues. Per germline, CDR1 SGHVS and CDR2 FNYEAQ. In nucleotides, the CDR3 is TGTGCCAGCAGCTTAGATCAGGGGACTGGGGCCAACGTCCTGACTTTC. This sequence encodes CASSLDQGTGANVLTF.

The gene calls are TRBV30 and TRBJ1-4; D unclear. The V gene's germline CDR1 is GTSNPN and CDR2 SVGIG (reference sequence). CDR3 length: 14 amino acids. The V gene lost 0 bases and the J gene lost 4 bases, with 9 bases spanning the gap. CDR3 sequence reads: CAWSVWTHNEKLFF. The CDR3 DNA follows: TGTGCCTGGAGTGTTTGGACTCATAATGAAAAACTGTTTTTT.

The V and J genes are TRBV7-2 and TRBJ2-5; 7 bases are a match to TRBD2. CDR1 SGHTA and CDR2 FQGNSA come from the germline V gene. Trimming took 1 base from V and 4 from J; bases not matched to a gene: 15. CDR3 length: 18 amino acids. The CDR3 DNA follows: TGTGCCAGCAGCTTAGTGTCTTCCGGAGCGGGAAGTGGAGAGACCCAGTACTTC. This translates into CASSLVSSGAGSGETQYF.

CDR3 nucleotides: TGTGCCAGCAGCAGACCGGACAGGGTCGGTGGCTACACCTTC. Its translation is CASSRPDRVGGYTF. This chain links TRBV28 with TRBJ1-2, with 8 positions matching TRBD1. The V gene's germline CDR1 is MDHEN and CDR2 SYDVKM. This CDR3 contains 14 residues. J gave up 7 bases and V 6 bases, and 10 bases lay outside the gene matches.

This clone appeared once. The chain has TRBV27 and TRBJ2-6; TRBD2 might be the D (5 bases). CDR1 and CDR2 from the germline V gene are MNHEY and SMNVEV (reference sequence). The V and J ends lost 7 bases and 0 bases respectively, with 10 bases between them. CDR3 size: 15 residues. This CDR3 is CASKSRVSGANVLTF. In DNA form, the CDR3 reads TGTGCCAGCAAATCGCGGGTCTCTGGGGCCAACGTCCTGACTTTC.

The V gene is TRBV5-6, the J gene TRBJ1-2; no reliable D call. CDR1 and CDR2 from the germline V gene are SGHDT and YYEEEE. V gave up 2 bases and J gave up 4 bases, with 9 bases separating them. This CDR3 spans 13 amino acids. Here the CDR3 reads CASSFGRGYGYTF. CDR3 nucleotide sequence: TGTGCCAGCAGCTTTGGGCGGGGCTATGGCTACACCTTC.

The chain couples TRBV6-2 or TRBV6-3 to TRBJ1-5; 7 bases line up with TRBD1. The CDR3 totals 14 residues. CDR1 and CDR2 (germline): MNHEY, SVGEGT. The trim removed 5 bases at V and 5 bases at J, leaving 6 bases unmatched. CDR3 in DNA: TGTGCCAGCAGTACCGGACAGGTTTATCAGCCCCAGCATTTT. Translated, it gives CASSTGQVYQPQHF.

This clone was detected once. The chain uses TRBV10-3 and TRBJ2-3, with D possibly matching TRBD2 (6 bases). Trimming took 2 bases from V and 4 from J, leaving 10 bases between them. This CDR3 contains 14 residues. CDR1 and CDR2 (germline): ENHRY, SYGVKD. The CDR3 DNA reads as TGTGCCATCAGTGAGAGGAGCGGGCCAGATACGCAGTATTTT. It specifies CAISERSGPDTQYF.

This chain joins TRBV19 and TRBJ1-5; D is ambiguous. The V gene lost 3 bases and the J gene lost 0 bases, with 9 bases spanning the gap. This CDR3 has 15 residues. Germline lookup yields CDR1 LNHDA and CDR2 SQIVND (reference sequence). The CDR3 region is CASSIWGGSNQPQHF. In DNA, the CDR3 is TGTGCCAGTAGTATTTGGGGTGGTAGCAATCAGCCCCAGCATTTT.

The rearrangement uses TRBV7-2 and TRBJ2-1, with 10 bases lining up with TRBD1. Per germline, CDR1 SGHTA and CDR2 FQGNSA. Trimming cost V 5 bases and J 15 bases; bases outside gene matches: 10. The CDR3 runs 13 residues. Here the CDR3 DNA reads TGTGCCAGCAGCCTACGTGGTGGGGACAGGGGGTTCTTC. Its protein is CASSLRGGDRGFF.

The rearrangement uses TRBV28 and TRBJ2-7; possible D gene TRBD1, 5 bases. The germline V gene has CDR1 MDHEN and CDR2 SYDVKM. The CDR3 runs 11 residues. V lost 10 bases, J lost 4 bases, and 11 bases lay in between. The DNA of the CDR3 is TGTGCCACCTCCAGGGAATACGAGCAGTACTTC. Protein product: CATSREYEQYF.

The chain uses TRBV30 and TRBJ1-5; 10 bases are a match to TRBD1. Germline V gene data show CDR1 as GTSNPN and CDR2 as SVGIG (reference sequence). The CDR3 spans 16 residues. The ends lost 4 bases at V and 0 bases at J; junction bases unmatched: 6. The DNA of the CDR3 is TGTGCCTGGATTAAAAGGGACAGGGGTAGCAATCAGCCCCAGCATTTT. Translating gives CAWIKRDRGSNQPQHF.

In its sample, this clone was seen a few times. This chain connects TRBV2 to TRBJ2-7, with TRBD2 identical over 10 bases. The CDR3 length is 12 residues. J lost 9 bases, V lost 6 bases, and 5 bases had no gene match. Per germline, CDR1 SNHLY and CDR2 FYNNEI. CDR3 bases: TGTGCCAGCAGGACTAGCGGGCGCTGGCAGTACTTC. Its protein product is CASRTSGRWQYF.

The rearrangement links TRBV19 to TRBJ1-1; D is uncertain. Trimming removed 8 bases from V and 4 bases from J, with 14 bases in between. The CDR3 runs to 13 residues. Germline-derived CDR1 and CDR2 are LNHDA and SQIVND (reference sequence). This CDR3 is CASETIRGTEAFF. CDR3 in DNA: TGTGCCAGTGAGACAATCCGGGGCACTGAAGCTTTCTTT.

This chain joins TRBV30 and TRBJ1-4; TRBD1 is a possible D gene (5 bases). Germline lookup yields CDR1 GTSNPN and CDR2 SVGIG (reference sequence). There are 14 residues in the CDR3. The V end was cut by 0 bases, the J end by 7 bases, with 12 bases between. CDR3 in amino acids: CAWSVQEGSEKLFF. In DNA, the CDR3 is TGTGCCTGGAGTGTACAGGAGGGTAGTGAAAAACTGTTTTTT.

This chain joins TRBV19 and TRBJ1-5, with D maybe TRBD1 (5 bases). Germline V gene sequence: CDR1 LNHDA, CDR2 SQIVND (reference sequence). The CDR3 loop spans 16 amino acids. Trimming took off 1 base at V and 4 bases at J, with 14 bases between the two ends. This chain's CDR3 is CASSIVGGQGNQPQHF. As DNA, the CDR3 is TGTGCCAGTAGTATAGTGGGCGGGCAGGGAAATCAGCCCCAGCATTTT.

CDR3 protein: CSASAGGDRDYGYTF. The CDR3 region has the DNA TGCAGTGCTAGTGCCGGAGGGGACAGGGACTATGGCTACACCTTC. The rearrangement joins TRBV20-1 to TRBJ1-2; 9 bases are shared with TRBD1. This CDR3 contains 15 residues. Losses at the gene ends were 3 bases for V and 3 bases for J; bases not matched to a gene: 8. Looked up from germline, CDR1 is DFQATT and CDR2 is SNEGSKA (reference sequence).

The rearrangement links TRBV18 to TRBJ2-2; 8 bases map to TRBD1. J gave up 0 bases and V 2 bases, and 5 bases lay outside the gene matches. This CDR3 has 17 residues. Germline V gene lookup returns CDR1 KGHSH and CDR2 LQKENI. The CDR3 protein is CASSPTGGLANTGELFF. The CDR3 DNA reads as TGTGCCAGCTCACCAACAGGGGGATTAGCGAACACCGGGGAGCTGTTTTTT.

The rearrangement uses TRBV3-1 (or the pseudogene TRBV3-2) and TRBJ2-1; weak D call: TRBD1 (6 bases). The CDR3 is 14 residues long. V was cut by 3 bases and J by 1 base, with 7 bases left in between. Germline V gives CDR1 LGHDT, CDR2 YNNKEL (reference sequence). CDR3 residues: CASSQDSSYNEQFF. For the CDR3, the DNA is TGTGCCAGCAGCCAGGACAGTTCCTACAATGAGCAGTTCTTC.

The chain links TRBV9 to TRBJ2-5; 7 bases map to TRBD2. Germline loops: CDR1 SGDLS, CDR2 YYNGEE. This CDR3 region has 13 residues. Losses at the gene ends were 3 bases for V and 5 bases for J; bases not matched to a gene: 4. CDR3 sequence: CASSAREGETQYF. In DNA form, the CDR3 reads TGTGCCAGCAGCGCAAGGGAGGGGGAGACCCAGTACTTC.

This chain links TRBV28 with TRBJ1-5; a weak D match, TRBD1 (6 bases). V was trimmed by 3 bases and J by 5 bases, leaving 14 bases between them. The germline CDR1 and CDR2 sequences are MDHEN and SYDVKM. This CDR3 is 15 amino acids long. CDR3 residues: CASSLIDRSDQPQHF. CDR3 nucleotide sequence: TGTGCCAGCAGTTTGATCGACAGGAGTGATCAGCCCCAGCATTTT.

The chain joins TRBV14 to TRBJ2-3; maybe TRBD1 (6 bases). Trimming left V 4 bases short and J 4 bases short, with 15 bases between. CDR3 length: 15 residues. Germline V gene sequence: CDR1 SGHDN, CDR2 FVKESK. This CDR3 is CASSRPMGAADTQYF. The DNA of the CDR3 is TGTGCCAGCAGCCGCCCGATGGGGGCCGCAGATACGCAGTATTTT.